This T cell receptor beta chain was retrieved from a study of cytotoxic CD8 clonotypes in ibrutinib-treated CLL. The CDR3 totals 13 residues. Germline V gives CDR1 GTSNPN, CDR2 SVGIG (reference sequence). The V and J ends lost 0 bases and 8 bases respectively, with 13 bases between them. Remarks on this clone: What it recognizes is unknown.

The assay was immunoSEQ multiplex PCR, and TCRdb's table has in-frame clones only and misses some. The table records over 200,000 clones, just under 80% of them present only once. Study-level findings and limits: Samples from sustained-remission and progressing patients were taken at different times. Private clonotypes, not public ones, expanded at ibrutinib response.

Sequencing was performed on PBMCs, taken after 12 months of ibrutinib treatment. The receptor comes from a human donor with chronic lymphocytic leukemia. The chain uses TRBV30 and TRBJ1-2, with unresolved D. The CDR3 coding sequence is TGTGCCTGGAGTGTACTCATAGGGCAGGGCTACACCTTC. Amino acid sequence: CAWSVLIGQGYTF. The variable domain in full, with the rest retrieved from reference TRBV30 and TRBJ1-2, is SQTIHQWPATLVQPVGSPLSLECTVEGTSNPNLYWYRQAAGRGLQLLFYSVGIGQISSEVPQNLSASRPQDRQFILSSKKLLLSDSGFYLCAWSVLIGQGYTFGSGTRLTVV.